The 20 T cell receptor beta chains in this list originate from one sample, sequenced in a study of blood T cell repertoires in COVID-19. Libraries were prepared by immunoSEQ multiplex PCR; TCRdb keeps only in-frame clonotypes and omits some of them. The sample consists of 66,000 or so clones, roughly 75% of them appearing once. The sample comprised peripheral blood. These receptors were collected from a human donor in a cohort sampled during active COVID-19.

The gene calls are TRBV28 and TRBJ1-2, with 9 nucleotides matching TRBD1. From germline, CDR1 is MDHEN and CDR2 SYDVKM. Unmatched junction bases numbered 7, after V lost 4 bases and J lost 4 bases. This CDR3 region has 15 residues. This CDR3 reads CASSSTQDRGYGYTF. CDR3 DNA: TGTGCCAGCAGTTCCACCCAGGACAGGGGCTATGGCTACACCTTC.

CDR3 sequence reads: CASSFIPSGEANEQFF. In DNA form, the CDR3 reads TGTGCCAGCAGTTTTATCCCTAGCGGGGAGGCCAATGAGCAGTTCTTC. The chain joins TRBV2 to TRBJ2-1; 9 bases agree with TRBD2. The V and J ends lost 5 bases and 6 bases, in that order; junction bases with no gene match: 11. This CDR3 region has 16 residues. CDR1 is SNHLY, CDR2 FYNNEI, per germline.

This clone was detected a few times. The chain links TRBV5-1 to TRBJ1-3, with D unresolved. Deletions cut 4 bases from V and 0 bases from J, with 8 bases between. From germline, CDR1 is SGHRS and CDR2 YFSETQ. This CDR3 has 14 residues. This CDR3 is CASSAGNSGNTIYF. DNA of the CDR3: TGCGCCAGCAGCGCCGGGAACTCTGGAAACACCATATATTTT.

The CDR3 DNA reads as TGTGCCGGGACAACAGGGAACTCCTACGAGCAGTACTTC. Translating gives CAGTTGNSYEQYF. The chain carries TRBV30 and TRBJ2-7; TRBD1 might be the D (6 bases). The CDR3 loop spans 13 amino acids. Germline CDR1 reads GTSNPN; CDR2 reads SVGIG (reference sequence). V lost 8 bases and J 0 bases, leaving 14 bases between the germline ends.

The rearrangement uses TRBV11-1 and TRBJ2-5; 14 bases fit TRBD2. V dropped 0 bases and J dropped 5; count of bases not matched to a gene: 5. The CDR3 length is 17 residues. Germline CDR1 is SGHAT and CDR2 is FQDESV (reference sequence). In DNA, the CDR3 is TGTGCCAGCAGCTTAGCCTCGGGACTAGCGGGAGTTGAGACCCAGTACTTC. This translates into CASSLASGLAGVETQYF.

The gene calls are TRBV2 and TRBJ2-7; D not resolved. Germline CDR1 SNHLY, CDR2 FYNNEI. V was shortened by 6 bases and J by 2 bases, with 5 bases between the two germline ends. CDR3 length equals 11 residues. The CDR3 is CASSPTYEQYF. As DNA, the CDR3 is TGTGCCAGCAGCCCTACCTACGAGCAGTACTTC.

This chain links TRBV7-9 with TRBJ1-1; weak D call: TRBD1 (6 bases). The V gene's germline CDR1 is SEHNR and CDR2 FQNEAQ (reference sequence). This CDR3 comprises 14 residues. V lost 5 bases to trimming and J lost 1 base, with 11 bases between them. Here the CDR3 reads CASSHQGRNTEAFF. The CDR3 DNA reads as TGTGCCAGCAGCCATCAGGGGAGGAACACTGAAGCTTTCTTT.

The chain joins TRBV11-2 to TRBJ2-7, with TRBD1 as a possible D gene (5 bases). This CDR3 comprises 12 residues. V shed 7 bases and J shed 5 bases, with 12 bases lying between them. CDR1 and CDR2 (germline): SGHAT, FQNNGV. The CDR3: CASNQGSHEQYF. The DNA of the CDR3 is TGTGCCAGCAACCAGGGTAGCCACGAGCAGTACTTC.

V usage is TRBV29-1 and J usage is TRBJ1-5; 8 bases agree with TRBD1. Germline V gene data show CDR1 as SQVTM and CDR2 as ANQGSEA. With 6 bases clipped from V and 6 bases from J, the junction kept 10 bases outside the gene matches. The CDR3 length is 14 residues. The CDR3 sequence is CSVQETGDFQPQHF. The CDR3 DNA reads as TGCAGCGTCCAAGAGACAGGGGATTTTCAGCCCCAGCATTTT.

The J gene is TRBJ1-5, the V gene TRBV28, with D hard to call. The CDR3 covers 13 residues. Between the trimmed V and J ends, which lost 7 bases and 3 bases, there was a span of 10 bases. Germline V gene sequence: CDR1 MDHEN, CDR2 SYDVKM. For the CDR3, the DNA is TGTGCCAGCACCTCCACTCTCAATCAGCCCCAGCATTTT. It is translated as CASTSTLNQPQHF.

This clone was picked up a small number of times. The chain employs TRBV18 and TRBJ1-3; D might be TRBD1 (5 bases). The V end lost 3 bases, the J end lost 0 bases, and 9 bases lay between the germline ends. This CDR3 has 15 amino acids. CDR1 KGHSH and CDR2 LQKENI come from the germline V gene. CDR3 nucleotide sequence: TGTGCCAGCTCACCCACAGGTGCCTCTGGAAACACCATATATTTT. Its protein is CASSPTGASGNTIYF.

This sequence joins TRBV18 and TRBJ2-3, with TRBD1 matching over 7 bases. The CDR3 runs to 14 residues. Germline trimming cut 3 bases from V and 4 bases from J; bases unmatched to any gene: 4. Germline V gives CDR1 KGHSH, CDR2 LQKENI. This CDR3 reads CASSPSTGPDTQYF. Written as DNA, the CDR3 is TGTGCCAGCTCACCCTCGACAGGGCCAGATACGCAGTATTTT.

This chain uses TRBV6-2 or TRBV6-3 with TRBJ1-3; weak D call: TRBD1 (5 bases). The CDR3 sequence is 20 residues long. The germline V gene has CDR1 MNHEY and CDR2 SVGEGT. Deletions cut 0 bases from V and 3 bases from J, with 24 bases between. The DNA for the CDR3 is TGTGCCAGCAGTTACTCACTAGAAAGGGGCGGAGGGCGTGATGGAAACACCATATATTTT. It is translated as CASSYSLERGGGRDGNTIYF.

There are a few counts of this clone. The chain joins TRBV18 to TRBJ2-7; D remains ambiguous. V was clipped by 3 bases and J by 7 bases, with 10 bases between them. The CDR3 covers 12 residues. Germline CDR1 KGHSH, CDR2 LQKENI. The CDR3 sequence is CASSPQSREQYF. As DNA, the CDR3 is TGTGCCAGCTCACCTCAATCGCGAGAGCAGTACTTC.

The gene calls are TRBV6-2 or TRBV6-3 and TRBJ2-2, with a tentative D call TRBD2 (6 bases). Deletions cut 1 base from V and 6 bases from J, with 18 bases between. The CDR3 consists of 17 residues. Germline-derived CDR1 and CDR2 are MNHEY and SVGEGT. The CDR3 loop is CASSYLGLVFPPGELFF. CDR3 bases: TGTGCCAGCAGTTACTTGGGACTCGTTTTCCCTCCCGGGGAGCTGTTTTTT.

CDR3 sequence reads: CASSSGTRLRDEQFF. The CDR3 DNA reads as TGTGCCAGCAGCTCAGGGACTCGGCTCAGGGATGAGCAGTTCTTC. The genes are TRBV5-4 and TRBJ2-1, with D maybe TRBD2 (6 bases). Germline CDR1 and CDR2: SGHNT and YYREEE (reference sequence). The CDR3 has 15 amino acids. The V gene lost 3 bases and the J gene lost 8 bases, with 18 bases spanning the gap.

The chain is built from TRBV4-3 and TRBJ2-2; 11 bases are shared with TRBD2. Trimming cost V 0 bases and J 1 base; bases outside gene matches: 1. CDR1 is LGHNA and CDR2 is YSLEER in the germline V gene. The CDR3 sequence is 17 residues long. CDR3 nucleotide sequence: TGCGCCAGCAGCCAAGATACTAGCGGGGGGAACACCGGGGAGCTGTTTTTT. Protein product: CASSQDTSGGNTGELFF.

This sequence joins TRBV27 and TRBJ1-2; the match to TRBD1 covers 8 bases. This CDR3 region has 14 residues. In germline, CDR1 is MNHEY, CDR2 SMNVEV (reference sequence). V lost 4 bases, J lost 3 bases, and 4 bases stayed unmatched. The CDR3 nucleotides are TGTGCCAGCAGTTCCAGGGGGCCCGACTATGGCTACACCTTC. It encodes CASSSRGPDYGYTF.

The chain combines TRBV7-6 with TRBJ2-5, with D perhaps TRBD2 (7 bases). Trimming took off 5 bases at V and 7 bases at J, with 23 bases between the two ends. CDR1 is SGHVS and CDR2 is FNYEAQ in the germline V gene. This CDR3 has 16 amino acids. The CDR3 nucleotides read TGTGCCAGCAGCCCGAGGGGGAGGGAAACTAAAGGGACCCAGTACTTC. It codes for CASSPRGRETKGTQYF.

The chain is built from TRBV5-1 and TRBJ2-7, with D perhaps matching TRBD1 (6 bases). Germline lookup yields CDR1 SGHRS and CDR2 YFSETQ. This CDR3 has 14 residues. The V end lost 3 bases, the J end lost 4 bases, and 14 bases lay between the germline ends. CDR3 residues: CASSYDRMEYEQYF. As DNA, the CDR3 is TGCGCCAGCAGCTATGACAGGATGGAATACGAGCAGTACTTC.